Here is one TCR beta chain with its context. The antigen is unknown. These data belong to a study of blood T cells in healthy people across ages. Findings and caveats of the study: Whereas aged donors had fewer naive CD4+ cells, long-lived donors had more of them and higher diversity.

The V end lost 4 bases, the J end lost 0 bases, and 14 bases lay between the germline ends. The CDR3 is 16 residues long. CDR1 is SGHVS, CDR2 FQNEAQ, per germline. Combining a sample-barcoded 5' primer with a J-beta primer mix, a second PCR ran for about 7 to 11 cycles. Each of the cDNA molecules was tagged by a template-switch adaptor with 12 random nucleotides. A minimum of 2.5 million CDR3-containing paired-end reads was obtained for each sample. TCRdb fed the 5' RACE reads into MiXCR, producing one record per CDR3 protein. The sample yields about 1.4 million distinct CDR3 sequences, approximately 63% seen once.

This sequence was found in a man younger than 35 in good health. The source material was blood. This chain links TRBV7-8 with TRBJ2-3; tentative D call: TRBD2 (6 bases). CDR3 in amino acids: CASSSLSGYSTDTQYF. The CDR3, as DNA: TGTGCCAGCAGCTCCCTTAGCGGATATAGCACAGATACGCAGTATTTT.